The rows below give T cell receptor beta chains drawn from one sample of a study of regulatory T cells in long-lasting Graves disease. TCRdb redid the calling of the multiplex PCR reads with MiXCR, one entry per CDR3 protein. The table records around 340,000 distinct CDR3 sequences, around 20% of them present only once. Sequencing used peripheral blood mononuclear cells (PBMCs), obtained when the disease was refractory, from a patient treated with antithyroid drugs. The source of these receptors is a female donor with Graves disease. The CDR3 runs from the conserved cysteine through the conserved F or W. The order of the fields is V gene, clone size, J gene, D gene, CDR3 protein, CDR3 DNA. D genes are given only for firm matches. The size of a clone is reported for some rows only, either as once, few or many, or as a class for expanded clones.

V: TRBV10-3; size: few; J: TRBJ2-7; D: -; CDR3: CAIRVGPYEQYF; DNA: TGTGCCATCAGAGTGGGGCCCTACGAGCAGTACTTC
V: TRBV7-3; size: few; J: TRBJ2-2; D: TRBD2; CDR3: CASSRNPGLAGGRVATGELFF; DNA: TGTGCCAGCAGCCGGAACCCGGGACTAGCGGGAGGAAGGGTGGCCACCGGGGAGCTGTTTTTT
V: TRBV29-1; size: few; J: TRBJ1-1; D: -; CDR3: CSGGDFEGTEAFF; DNA: TGCAGCGGCGGGGACTTCGAGGGGACTGAAGCTTTCTTT
V: TRBV7-9; size: -; J: TRBJ1-2; D: -; CDR3: CASSRVGANYGYTF; DNA: TGTGCCAGCAGCCGGGTAGGGGCAAACTATGGCTACACCTTC
V: TRBV28; size: many; J: TRBJ2-7; D: -; CDR3: CASRTRVPRTYEQYF; DNA: TGTGCCAGCAGGACAAGGGTACCCCGAACCTACGAGCAGTACTTC
V: TRBV11-2; size: many; J: TRBJ2-5; D: TRBD1; CDR3: CASSVDRGETQYF; DNA: TGTGCCAGCAGCGTCGACAGGGGCGAGACCCAGTACTTC
V: TRBV6-1; size: -; J: TRBJ2-7; D: -; CDR3: CASSEVARSSYEQYF; DNA: TGTGCCAGCAGTGAGGTCGCCCGGAGCTCCTACGAGCAGTACTTC
V: TRBV20-1; size: many; J: TRBJ2-7; D: TRBD2; CDR3: CSARGLRASSGGQYEQYF; DNA: TGCAGTGCTAGAGGACTCCGCGCTTCTAGCGGGGGGCAATACGAGCAGTACTTC
V: TRBV6-1; size: many; J: TRBJ1-5; D: TRBD1; CDR3: CASSGTGGFQPQHF; DNA: TGTGCCAGCAGTGGGACAGGGGGCTTTCAGCCCCAGCATTTT
V: TRBV7-9; size: many; J: TRBJ2-7; D: TRBD1; CDR3: CASSPLSGTGGEQYF; DNA: TGTGCCAGCAGCCCCCTCTCCGGGACAGGGGGCGAGCAGTACTTC
V: TRBV18; size: few; J: TRBJ2-5; D: -; CDR3: CASPPPMYSQETQYF; DNA: TGTGCCAGCCCACCACCAATGTACAGCCAAGAGACCCAGTACTTC
V: TRBV11-2; size: many; J: TRBJ1-2; D: TRBD1; CDR3: CASRRPGQFYGYTF; DNA: TGTGCCAGCAGACGGCCGGGACAGTTTTATGGCTACACCTTC
V: TRBV3-1; size: -; J: TRBJ2-1; D: -; CDR3: CASSQSTSQLSYNEQFF; DNA: TGTGCCAGCAGCCAGTCTACAAGCCAGCTCTCCTACAATGAGCAGTTCTTC
V: TRBV11-1; size: many; J: TRBJ2-7; D: -; CDR3: CASSLEQNYEQYF; DNA: TGTGCCAGCAGCTTAGAACAAAACTACGAGCAGTACTTC
V: TRBV20-1; size: few; J: TRBJ1-5; D: -; CDR3: CSARDLGRGYNQPQHF; DNA: TGCAGTGCTAGAGATCTCGGCAGGGGTTACAATCAGCCCCAGCATTTT
V: TRBV29-1; size: many; J: TRBJ2-7; D: TRBD2; CDR3: CSVGLAGRGGSEQYF; DNA: TGCAGCGTTGGGCTAGCGGGGCGGGGAGGCTCCGAGCAGTACTTC
V: TRBV5-1; size: -; J: TRBJ2-5; D: TRBD2; CDR3: CASSLAVGGAETQYF; DNA: TGCGCCAGCAGCTTGGCTGTCGGGGGGGCGGAGACCCAGTACTTC
V: TRBV2; size: many; J: TRBJ2-5; D: -; CDR3: CASSRTPPRETQYF; DNA: TGTGCCAGCAGTCGGACTCCCCCTAGGGAGACCCAGTACTTC
V: TRBV29-1; size: many; J: TRBJ2-7; D: -; CDR3: CSVEDRSYEQYF; DNA: TGCAGCGTTGAGGACAGATCCTACGAGCAGTACTTC
V: TRBV12-3/TRBV12-4; size: many; J: TRBJ2-5; D: -; CDR3: CASSVQVRKTQYF; DNA: TGTGCCAGCAGCGTACAGGTCCGAAAGACCCAGTACTTC
V: TRBV7-9; size: few; J: TRBJ1-2; D: TRBD1; CDR3: CASSLGTAIANYGYTF; DNA: TGTGCCAGCAGCCTCGGGACAGCGATAGCTAACTATGGCTACACCTTC
V: TRBV7-9; size: few; J: TRBJ2-7; D: -; CDR3: CASSSGKGGRTGEQYF; DNA: TGTGCCAGCAGCTCAGGGAAGGGGGGCAGGACGGGGGAGCAGTACTTC
V: TRBV9; size: -; J: TRBJ2-7; D: TRBD2; CDR3: CASSPRLADAYEQYF; DNA: TGTGCCAGCAGCCCGAGACTAGCAGATGCCTACGAGCAGTACTTC
V: TRBV29-1; size: many; J: TRBJ1-1; D: -; CDR3: CSVVPGYGEAFF; DNA: TGCAGCGTTGTCCCAGGGTACGGTGAAGCTTTCTTT
V: TRBV7-2; size: many; J: TRBJ1-4; D: -; CDR3: CASSLLGGRSEKLFF; DNA: TGTGCCAGCAGCTTACTCGGGGGGCGGAGTGAAAAACTGTTTTTT
V: TRBV30; size: many; J: TRBJ2-5; D: TRBD2; CDR3: CAVTRGDKTQYF; DNA: TGTGCCGTAACCCGGGGGGATAAGACCCAGTACTTC
V: TRBV6-2/TRBV6-3; size: -; J: TRBJ2-7; D: -; CDR3: CASSKLYLGLGEQYF; DNA: TGTGCCAGCAGCAAGTTGTATTTGGGTTTGGGGGAGCAGTACTTC
V: TRBV6-1; size: few; J: TRBJ1-2; D: -; CDR3: CASSYMGEYGYTF; DNA: TGTGCCAGCAGCTATATGGGGGAGTATGGCTACACCTTC
V: TRBV5-1; size: -; J: TRBJ1-2; D: -; CDR3: CASSLSRGSEGYTF; DNA: TGCGCCAGCAGCTTGTCACGAGGAAGTGAGGGCTACACCTTC
V: TRBV9; size: -; J: TRBJ2-4; D: -; CDR3: CASSVVEGLGIQYF; DNA: TGTGCCAGCAGCGTAGTGGAGGGGCTCGGCATTCAGTACTTC
V: TRBV10-3; size: many; J: TRBJ1-5; D: -; CDR3: CAISEGVGGQPQHF; DNA: TGTGCCATCAGTGAGGGGGTGGGGGGTCAGCCCCAGCATTTT
V: TRBV10-3; size: -; J: TRBJ1-1; D: -; CDR3: CAISEVNGRRWTEAFF; DNA: TGTGCCATCAGTGAGGTTAACGGGAGGAGATGGACTGAAGCTTTCTTT
V: TRBV29-1; size: many; J: TRBJ2-7; D: -; CDR3: CSVARRYSYEQYF; DNA: TGCAGCGTCGCGAGGAGGTACTCCTACGAGCAGTACTTC
V: TRBV5-1; size: few; J: TRBJ2-7; D: TRBD2; CDR3: CASSRAGTSASYEQYF; DNA: TGCGCCAGCAGCCGCGCCGGGACTAGCGCCTCCTACGAGCAGTACTTC
V: TRBV19; size: few; J: TRBJ2-2; D: TRBD2; CDR3: CASTLSGTVNTGELFF; DNA: TGTGCCAGTACCCTAAGCGGGACGGTGAACACCGGGGAGCTGTTTTTT
V: TRBV3-1; size: many; J: TRBJ2-7; D: -; CDR3: CASSLSSGEQYF; DNA: TGTGCCAGCAGCCTCTCTAGTGGCGAGCAGTACTTC
V: TRBV27; size: few; J: TRBJ2-1; D: -; CDR3: CASSLGHYNEQFF; DNA: TGTGCCAGCAGTTTGGGCCATTACAATGAGCAGTTCTTC
V: TRBV27; size: -; J: TRBJ1-6; D: -; CDR3: CASSPLRSPLHF; DNA: TGTGCCAGCAGTCCCCTCCGATCACCCCTCCACTTT
V: TRBV5-6; size: many; J: TRBJ1-2; D: -; CDR3: CASSLGIENYGYTF; DNA: TGTGCCAGCAGCCTAGGGATTGAGAACTATGGCTACACCTTC
V: TRBV10-3; size: -; J: TRBJ2-1; D: TRBD2; CDR3: CAIGGTSLGDEQFF; DNA: TGTGCCATCGGGGGGACTAGCCTTGGGGATGAGCAGTTCTTC
V: TRBV6-5; size: many; J: TRBJ1-4; D: TRBD1; CDR3: CASSYDRVREKLFF; DNA: TGTGCCAGCAGCTACGACAGGGTCCGGGAAAAACTGTTTTTT
V: TRBV7-2; size: -; J: TRBJ1-3; D: -; CDR3: CASSPHTGDTIYF; DNA: TGTGCCAGCAGCCCCCACACGGGAGACACCATATATTTT
V: TRBV30; size: -; J: TRBJ1-2; D: TRBD1; CDR3: CAWSEGQHFYGYTF; DNA: TGTGCCTGGAGTGAGGGACAGCATTTCTATGGCTACACCTTC
V: TRBV7-7; size: -; J: TRBJ2-5; D: -; CDR3: CASSWGLAAQETQYF; DNA: TGTGCTAGCAGCTGGGGTCTAGCTGCCCAAGAGACCCAGTACTTC
V: TRBV12-3/TRBV12-4; size: once; J: TRBJ2-1; D: TRBD2; CDR3: CASSPPSGPYNEQFF; DNA: TGTGCCAGCTCACCCCCTAGCGGGCCTTACAATGAGCAGTTCTTC
V: TRBV6-2/TRBV6-3; size: many; J: TRBJ2-7; D: -; CDR3: CASSYSQRIGRNSYEQYF; DNA: TGTGCCAGCAGTTACTCGCAACGCATCGGACGAAACTCCTACGAGCAGTACTTC
V: TRBV27; size: -; J: TRBJ2-5; D: -; CDR3: CASSIRWGPTQYF; DNA: TGTGCCAGCAGTATCCGGTGGGGGCCGACCCAGTACTTC
V: TRBV6-1; size: -; J: TRBJ2-2; D: -; CDR3: CASRRPGNTGELFF; DNA: TGTGCCAGCAGACGCCCCGGGAACACCGGGGAGCTGTTTTTT
V: TRBV2; size: many; J: TRBJ1-1; D: -; CDR3: CASRGVFEAFF; DNA: TGTGCCAGCAGGGGGGTTTTTGAAGCTTTCTTT
V: TRBV28; size: few; J: TRBJ1-3; D: -; CDR3: CASSGFLRSTTIYF; DNA: TGTGCCAGTAGCGGGTTCCTGAGGTCAACCACCATATATTTT
V: TRBV7-9; size: -; J: TRBJ2-1; D: TRBD2; CDR3: CASQLAGGHEQFF; DNA: TGTGCCAGCCAACTAGCGGGAGGACATGAGCAGTTCTTC
V: TRBV4-3; size: -; J: TRBJ2-7; D: -; CDR3: CASSQVRGSYEQYF; DNA: TGCGCCAGCAGCCAAGTCAGAGGATCTTACGAGCAGTACTTC
V: TRBV18; size: -; J: TRBJ1-1; D: -; CDR3: CASSPDQGNTEAFF; DNA: TGTGCCAGCTCACCAGACCAAGGGAACACTGAAGCTTTCTTT
V: TRBV28; size: many; J: TRBJ2-5; D: -; CDR3: CASSPPLQETQYF; DNA: TGTGCCAGCAGTCCGCCACTCCAAGAGACCCAGTACTTC
V: TRBV2; size: many; J: TRBJ2-7; D: TRBD1; CDR3: CAGTTGGYEQYF; DNA: TGTGCCGGAACGACAGGGGGCTACGAGCAGTACTTC
V: TRBV7-3; size: -; J: TRBJ1-1; D: TRBD1; CDR3: CASRATGGYSTEAFF; DNA: TGTGCCAGCAGAGCTACAGGGGGCTATTCCACTGAAGCTTTCTTT
V: TRBV2; size: -; J: TRBJ2-2; D: TRBD1; CDR3: CASSEAHRGRAGELFF; DNA: TGTGCCAGCAGTGAAGCCCACAGGGGGCGGGCCGGGGAGCTGTTTTTT
V: TRBV25-1; size: once; J: TRBJ1-2; D: TRBD1; CDR3: CASSETGFFGYTF; DNA: TGTGCCAGCAGTGAGACAGGGTTTTTTGGCTACACCTTC